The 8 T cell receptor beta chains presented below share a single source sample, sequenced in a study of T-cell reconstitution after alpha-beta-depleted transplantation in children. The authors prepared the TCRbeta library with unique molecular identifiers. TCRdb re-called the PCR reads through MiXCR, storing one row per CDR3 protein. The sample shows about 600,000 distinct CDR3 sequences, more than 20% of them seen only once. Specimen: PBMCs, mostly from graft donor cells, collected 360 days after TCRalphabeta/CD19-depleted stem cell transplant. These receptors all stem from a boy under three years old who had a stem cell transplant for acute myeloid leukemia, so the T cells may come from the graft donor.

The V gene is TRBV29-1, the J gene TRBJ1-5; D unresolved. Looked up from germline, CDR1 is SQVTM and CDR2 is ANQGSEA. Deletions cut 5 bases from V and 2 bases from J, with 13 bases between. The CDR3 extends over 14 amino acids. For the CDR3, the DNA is TGCAGCGTTTCTGTGACTCAGGGCAATCAGCCCCAGCATTTT. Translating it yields CSVSVTQGNQPQHF.

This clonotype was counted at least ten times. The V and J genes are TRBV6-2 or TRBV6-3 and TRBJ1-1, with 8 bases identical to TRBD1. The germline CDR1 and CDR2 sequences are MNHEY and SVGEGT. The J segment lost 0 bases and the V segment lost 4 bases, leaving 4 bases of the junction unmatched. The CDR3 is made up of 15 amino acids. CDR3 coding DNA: TGTGCCAGCAGTTGGGACAGGCGTTTGAACACTGAAGCTTTCTTT. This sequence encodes CASSWDRRLNTEAFF.

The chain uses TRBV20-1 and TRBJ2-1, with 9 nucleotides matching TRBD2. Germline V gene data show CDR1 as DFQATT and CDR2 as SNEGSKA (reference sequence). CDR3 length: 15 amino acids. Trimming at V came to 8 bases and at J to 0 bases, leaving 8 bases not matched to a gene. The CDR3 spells CSSTRGGASYNEQFF. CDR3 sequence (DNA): TGCAGTTCCACGCGCGGGGGGGCCTCCTACAATGAGCAGTTCTTC.

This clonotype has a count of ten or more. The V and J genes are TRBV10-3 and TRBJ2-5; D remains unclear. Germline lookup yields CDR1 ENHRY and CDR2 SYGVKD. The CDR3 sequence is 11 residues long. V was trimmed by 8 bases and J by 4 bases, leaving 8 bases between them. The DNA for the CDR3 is TGTGCCATCCAGGACGGAGAGACCCAGTACTTC. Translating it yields CAIQDGETQYF.

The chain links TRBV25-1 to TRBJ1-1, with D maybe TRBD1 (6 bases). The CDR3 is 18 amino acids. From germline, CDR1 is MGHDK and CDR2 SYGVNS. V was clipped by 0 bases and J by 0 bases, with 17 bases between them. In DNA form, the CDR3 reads TGTGCCAGCAGTGAATATTTTCGACAGGACGACTTGAACACTGAAGCTTTCTTT. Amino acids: CASSEYFRQDDLNTEAFF.

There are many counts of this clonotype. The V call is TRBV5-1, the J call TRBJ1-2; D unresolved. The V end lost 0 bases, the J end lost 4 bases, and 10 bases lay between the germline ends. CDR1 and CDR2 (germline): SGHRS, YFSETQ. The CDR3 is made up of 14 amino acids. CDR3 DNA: TGCGCCAGCAGCTTGGGGGGTTCCCTCTATGGCTACACCTTC. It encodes CASSLGGSLYGYTF.

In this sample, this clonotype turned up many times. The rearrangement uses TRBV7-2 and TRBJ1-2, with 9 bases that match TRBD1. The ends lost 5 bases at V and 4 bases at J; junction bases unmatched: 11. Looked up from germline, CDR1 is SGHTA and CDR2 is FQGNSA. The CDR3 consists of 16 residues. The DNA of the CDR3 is TGTGCCAGCAGCGAGCGGGGACAGGGACCCCCCTATGGCTACACCTTC. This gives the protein CASSERGQGPPYGYTF. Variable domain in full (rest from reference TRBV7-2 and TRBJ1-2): GAGVSQSPSNKVTEKGKDVELRCDPISGHTALYWYRQSLGQGLEFLIYFQGNSAPDKSGLPSDRFSAERTGGSVSTLTIQRTQQEDSAVYLCASSERGQGPPYGYTFGSGTRLTVV.

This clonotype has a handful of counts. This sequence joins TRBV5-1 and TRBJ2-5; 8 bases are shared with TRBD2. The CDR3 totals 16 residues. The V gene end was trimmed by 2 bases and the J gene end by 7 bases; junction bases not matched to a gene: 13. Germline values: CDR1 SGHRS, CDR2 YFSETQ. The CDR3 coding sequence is TGCGCCAGCAGCTTCGGTAGCGGGATCTCTCTTGCGACCCAGTACTTC. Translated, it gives CASSFGSGISLATQYF.